This T cell receptor (beta chain) was sequenced in a study of OX40 agonist ivuxolimab in advanced cancers. Per the germline V gene, CDR1 is SGHDT and CDR2 is YYEEEE. This CDR3 has 15 residues. The germline V and J ends were trimmed by 0 bases and 6 bases, with 16 bases remaining between them. Repertoires were generated with immunoSEQ multiplex PCR, while TCRdb's copy carries only in-frame clones and drops some. The sample lists roughly 11,000 clones; more than 70% were seen once. Here the sequenced sample was CD4+ or CD8+ T cells sorted from blood, taken in a trial of the OX40 agonist ivuxolimab. The sequence was collected from an adult with an advanced solid tumor such as melanoma, head and neck, liver or kidney cancer. This sequence joins TRBV5-6 and TRBJ2-7; maybe TRBD2 (5 bases). This chain's CDR3 is CASSLAWGVMSEQYF. CDR3 in DNA: TGTGCCAGCAGCTTGGCCTGGGGAGTGATGTCCGAGCAGTACTTC.